The clone carrying this T cell receptor (beta chain) was detected a few times. Its antigen remains unknown. The germline V and J ends were trimmed by 2 bases and 4 bases, with 9 bases remaining between them. From germline, CDR1 is MNHEY and CDR2 SMNVEV (reference sequence). The CDR3 is 14 amino acids. The data were taken from a study of cytomegalovirus exposure and HLA in healthy donors. General observations from the study: According to an earlier analysis, most TCR beta V segments yielded productive rearrangements about 90% or about 30% of the time. Per a later analysis, HLA-associated TCR beta chains showed more clonal expansion than other, equally common TCR beta chains.

PCR used 60 Vbeta primers and 13 Jbeta primers. Under the authors' procedure: An analysis performed later counted around 86 million unique TCR beta chains (approximately 10 million of them shared). Method: immunoSEQ multiplex PCR; TCRdb's copy keeps in-frame clones and lacks some. The V and J calls and clone size were taken over from that table, and D and trimming were inferred from the DNA. The table shows under 100,000 clones, with around 70% occurring only once. The TCR sequence derives from a woman aged 45-59 years in good health and CMV-seropositive. The chain couples TRBV27 to TRBJ2-1; D unresolved. Sequencing was done on a sample of PBMCs. CDR3 DNA: TGTGCCAGCAGTTTAGTTACAGAGTACAATGAGCAGTTCTTC. Translation: CASSLVTEYNEQFF.